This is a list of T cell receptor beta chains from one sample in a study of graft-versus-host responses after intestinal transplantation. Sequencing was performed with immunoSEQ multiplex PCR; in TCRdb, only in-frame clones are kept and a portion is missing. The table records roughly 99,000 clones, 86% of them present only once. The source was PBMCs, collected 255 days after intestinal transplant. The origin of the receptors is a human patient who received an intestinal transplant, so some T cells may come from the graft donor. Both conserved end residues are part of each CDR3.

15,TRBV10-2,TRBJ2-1,CASSEGGSSYNEQFF
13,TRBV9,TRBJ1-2,CASSVGDIYGYTF
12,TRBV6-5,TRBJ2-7,CASSQTRYEQYF
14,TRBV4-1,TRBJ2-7,CASSSGQGPYEQYF
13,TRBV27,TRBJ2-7,CASSLGGTYEQYF
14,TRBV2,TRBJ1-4,CASRDLATNEKLFF
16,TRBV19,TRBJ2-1,CASSIRWTEVYNEQFF
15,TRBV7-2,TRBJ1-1,CASSGGTGVGGEAFF
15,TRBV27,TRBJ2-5,CASSSRTSLQETQYF
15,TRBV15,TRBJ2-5,CATSGSSGRKETQYF
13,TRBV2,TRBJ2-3,CASSEDSTDTQYF
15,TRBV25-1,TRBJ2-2,CASSERQGETGELFF
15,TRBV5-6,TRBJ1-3,CASSSFRISGNTIYF
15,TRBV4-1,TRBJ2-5,CASSQDSSGAETQYF
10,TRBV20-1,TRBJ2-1,CSAVSGGKFF
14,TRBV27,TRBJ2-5,CASSLSTGAETQYF
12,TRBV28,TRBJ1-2,CASSLDRHGYTF
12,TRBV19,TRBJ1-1,CASSIKNTEAFF
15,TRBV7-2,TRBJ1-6,CASSLAGNYNSPLHF
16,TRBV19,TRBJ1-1,CASTAGTGGLNTEAFF
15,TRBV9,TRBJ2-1,CASSVWGQGLDEQFF
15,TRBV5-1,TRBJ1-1,CASSLFHAENTEAFF
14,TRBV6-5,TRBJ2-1,CASRTGGPYNEQFF
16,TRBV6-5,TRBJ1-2,CASSYTSGSGGYGYTF
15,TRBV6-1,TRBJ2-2,CASSHSVGDTGELFF
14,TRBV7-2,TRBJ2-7,CASSLEQGLHEQYF
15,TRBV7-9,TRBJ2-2,CASSLLAGDTGELFF
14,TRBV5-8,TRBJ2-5,CASSLRGRQETQYF
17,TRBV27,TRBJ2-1,CASSLSWLLSSYNEQFF
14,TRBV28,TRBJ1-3,CASSFRGSGNTIYF
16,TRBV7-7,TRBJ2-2,CASSSPSGSNTGELFF
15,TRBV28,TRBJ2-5,CASSAGTGIEETQYF
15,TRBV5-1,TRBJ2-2,CASSLKTDHTGELFF
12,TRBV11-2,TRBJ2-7,CASSPRGYEQYF
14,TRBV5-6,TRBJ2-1,CAGSRVNSYNEQFF
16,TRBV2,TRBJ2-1,CASSSGLAGPGNEQFF
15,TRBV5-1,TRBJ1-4,CASSLVSGPNEKLFF
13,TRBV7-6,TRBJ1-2,CASSLAEGWGYTF
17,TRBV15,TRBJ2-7,CATSSGPTGGETYEQYF
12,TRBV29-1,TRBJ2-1,CSVEVRVYEQFF
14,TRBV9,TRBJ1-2,CASSVGRGNYGYTF
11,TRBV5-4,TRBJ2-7,CASSFGNEQYF
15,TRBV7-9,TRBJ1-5,CASSLDGRGHQPQHF
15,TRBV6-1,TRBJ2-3,CASSGGGGASDTQYF
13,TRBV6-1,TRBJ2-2,CASEAENTGELFF
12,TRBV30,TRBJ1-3,CAWIRSGNTIYF
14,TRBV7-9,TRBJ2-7,CASSAGGGSYEQYF
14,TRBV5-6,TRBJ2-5,CASSSGTGQETQYF
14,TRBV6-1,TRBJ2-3,CASTPGGPTDTQYF
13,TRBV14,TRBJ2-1,CASSHPGTHEQFF
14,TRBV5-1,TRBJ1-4,CASSSGTVNEKLFF
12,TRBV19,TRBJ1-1,CASIGGYTEAFF
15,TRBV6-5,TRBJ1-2,CASSPLGLSNYGYTF
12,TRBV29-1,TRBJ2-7,CSVAGPTYEQYF
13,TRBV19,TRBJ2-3,CASSIAKRDTQYF
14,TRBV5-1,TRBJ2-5,CASSARAGGETQYF
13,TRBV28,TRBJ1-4,CASTDSTNEKLFF